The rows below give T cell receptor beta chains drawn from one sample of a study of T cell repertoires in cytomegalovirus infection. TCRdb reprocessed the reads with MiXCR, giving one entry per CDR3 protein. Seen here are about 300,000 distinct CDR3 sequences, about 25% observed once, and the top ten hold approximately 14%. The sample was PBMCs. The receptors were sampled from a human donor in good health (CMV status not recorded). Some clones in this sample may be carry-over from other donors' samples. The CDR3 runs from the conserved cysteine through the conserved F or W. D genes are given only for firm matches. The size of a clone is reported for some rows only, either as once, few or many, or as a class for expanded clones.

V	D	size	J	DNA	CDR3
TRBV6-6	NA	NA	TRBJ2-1	TGTGCCAGCAGTTACTCGTTACCTGAGCAGTTCTTC	CASSYSLPEQFF
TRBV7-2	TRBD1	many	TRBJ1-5	TGTGCCAGCAGCGGACAGGGGGCTTTAAGAAATCAGCCCCAGCATTTT	CASSGQGALRNQPQHF
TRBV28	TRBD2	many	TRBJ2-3	TGTGCCAGCAGCCCCGGGGGCGGGAGGGCGAGAGATACGCAGTATTTT	CASSPGGGRARDTQYF
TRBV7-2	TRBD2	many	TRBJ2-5	TGTGCCAGAACCGATAGCGGGGGAGAGACCCAGTACTTC	CARTDSGGETQYF
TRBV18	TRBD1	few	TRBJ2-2	TGTGCCAGCTCCCCCGGAAGAACAGGGGGTCGAGAGCTGTTTTTT	CASSPGRTGGRELFF
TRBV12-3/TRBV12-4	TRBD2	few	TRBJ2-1	TGTGCCAGCAGTTTAGGACGCACTAGCGTCTACAATGAGCAGTTCTTC	CASSLGRTSVYNEQFF
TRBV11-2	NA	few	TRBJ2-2	TGTGCCAGCAGCTCGGCAGTGAACACCGGGGAGCTGTTTTTT	CASSSAVNTGELFF
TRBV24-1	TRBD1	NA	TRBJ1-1	TGTGCCACCAGTGACCCCGGGACAGGGGGCACTGAAGCTTTCTTT	CATSDPGTGGTEAFF
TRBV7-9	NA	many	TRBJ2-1	TGTGCCAGCAGCTTAGGTGGGGGCACTCACAATGAGCAGTTCTTC	CASSLGGGTHNEQFF
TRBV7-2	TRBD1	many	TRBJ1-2	TGTGCCAGCAGCCCGTTCCGGGACAGCTCTAACTATGGCTACACCTTC	CASSPFRDSSNYGYTF
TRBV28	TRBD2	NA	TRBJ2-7	TGTGCCAGCACCGACGGGGGGGGCGCATACGAGCAGTACTTC	CASTDGGGAYEQYF
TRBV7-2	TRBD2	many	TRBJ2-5	TGTGCCAGCAGCTTGGTCGGGGGGGGCCAAGAGACCCAGTACTTC	CASSLVGGGQETQYF
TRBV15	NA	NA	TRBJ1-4	TGTGCCACCAGCAGAGGATTTCGGCAGATTAATGAAAAACTGTTTTTT	CATSRGFRQINEKLFF
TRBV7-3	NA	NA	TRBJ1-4	TGTGCCAGCAGCTTAAGGGCAGGGTGGAAAAAACTGTTTTTT	CASSLRAGWKKLFF
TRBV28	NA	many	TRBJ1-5	TGTGCCAGCAGTTTCCGGGCTAATCAGCCCCAGCATTTT	CASSFRANQPQHF
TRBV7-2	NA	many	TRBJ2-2	TGTGCCAGCAGCTTAGTTCGGACCGGGGAGCTGTTTTTT	CASSLVRTGELFF
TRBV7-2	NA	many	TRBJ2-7	TGTGCCAGCAGCATCCCTAGAACCTACGAGCAGTACTTC	CASSIPRTYEQYF
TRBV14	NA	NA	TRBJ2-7	TGTGCCAGCAGCCTGCCCAAGCGGGAGCAGTACTTC	CASSLPKREQYF
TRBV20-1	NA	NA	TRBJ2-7	TGCAGTGCCGGGGACTACGAGCAGTACTTC	CSAGDYEQYF
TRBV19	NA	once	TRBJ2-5	TGTGCCAGTAGTATTGAAGGCGGGACGACGTCCCAGTACTTC	CASSIEGGTTSQYF
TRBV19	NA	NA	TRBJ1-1	TGTGCCAGTAGTATGTTAGGGGATGGGACTGAAGCTTTCTTT	CASSMLGDGTEAFF
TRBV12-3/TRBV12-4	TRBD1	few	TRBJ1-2	TGTGCCAGCAACCCTCAGGGGGGTCTCTATGGCTACACCTTC	CASNPQGGLYGYTF
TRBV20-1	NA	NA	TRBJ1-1	TGCAGTGCTAGAGATCTCCGGGGGCGGGTGAACACTGAAGCTTTCTTT	CSARDLRGRVNTEAFF
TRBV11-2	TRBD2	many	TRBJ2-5	TGTGCCAGCAGCTTGATGAGCGGGGAAGAGACCCAGTACTTC	CASSLMSGEETQYF
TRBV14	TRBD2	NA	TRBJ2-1	TGTGCCAGCAGCCAAGATAGCGGAGGGTGGCTAGCGGGAGACAATGAGCAGTTCTTC	CASSQDSGGWLAGDNEQFF
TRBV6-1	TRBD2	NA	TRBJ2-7	TGTGCCAGCAGTGAAGCTAGCGGGGGTTTCCTGCCGGGGTACTTC	CASSEASGGFLPGYF
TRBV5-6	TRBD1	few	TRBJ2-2	TGTGCCAGCACCAGAGTTGGGACAGGGCGCACCGGGGAGCTGTTTTTT	CASTRVGTGRTGELFF
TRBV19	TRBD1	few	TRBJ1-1	TGTGCCAGTAGACCGACAGGGTGGGCGACTGAAGCTTTCTTT	CASRPTGWATEAFF
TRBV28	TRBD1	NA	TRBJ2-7	TGTGCCAGCAGTTCCTCGACAGGGGGTAGATACGAGCAGTACTTC	CASSSSTGGRYEQYF
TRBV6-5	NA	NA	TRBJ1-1	TGTGCCAGCAGTTACGTCGAGAACACTGAAGCTTTCTTT	CASSYVENTEAFF
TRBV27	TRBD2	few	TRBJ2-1	TGTGCCAGCGGATGGGGACTAGCGGACAATGAGCAGTTCTTC	CASGWGLADNEQFF
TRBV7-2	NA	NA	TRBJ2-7	TGTGCCAGCAGCTCCCGACACCGACAGTACTTC	CASSSRHRQYF
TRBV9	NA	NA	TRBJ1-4	TGTGCCAGCAGCGTAGCTTCAGGGGAAGGGGGAAGAGAAAAACTGTTTTTT	CASSVASGEGGREKLFF
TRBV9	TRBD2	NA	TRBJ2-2	TGTGCCAGCAGCGCCCGGGGGGACGGTGACAACACCGGGGAGCTGTTTTTT	CASSARGDGDNTGELFF
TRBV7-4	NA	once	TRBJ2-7	TGTGCCAGCAGCTTCACTGACAGCTCCTACGAGCAGTACTTC	CASSFTDSSYEQYF
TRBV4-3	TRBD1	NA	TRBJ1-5	TGCGCCAGCAGCCAAGATGGAGGACAGGGGAATCAGCCCCAGCATTTT	CASSQDGGQGNQPQHF
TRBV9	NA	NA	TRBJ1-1	TGTGCCAGCAGCGCGGACCCCGCTTTCTTT	CASSADPAFF
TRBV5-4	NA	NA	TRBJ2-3	TGTGCCAGCAGCCCGGGCAGGGCCAGCACAGATACGCAGTATTTT	CASSPGRASTDTQYF
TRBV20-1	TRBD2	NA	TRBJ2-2	TGCAGTGCTAGAGATTTGGGTCTAGCGGGGGGTCCGGCCGGGGAGCTGTTTTTT	CSARDLGLAGGPAGELFF
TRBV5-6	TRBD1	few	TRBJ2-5	TGTGCCAGCAGCTTGTTGGGGACAGGGGTCGAGACCCAGTACTTC	CASSLLGTGVETQYF
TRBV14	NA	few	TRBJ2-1	TGTGCCAGCAGCCAATGGGGGGCCTACAATGAGCAGTTCTTC	CASSQWGAYNEQFF
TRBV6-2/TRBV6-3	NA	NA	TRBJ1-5	TGTGCCAGCAGTTACTCTAGGGCCGGTATAAATCAGCCCCAGCATTTT	CASSYSRAGINQPQHF